Listed here are 23 T cell receptor beta chains from one sample, sequenced in a study of cytomegalovirus exposure and HLA in healthy donors. The PCR used 60 Vbeta and 13 Jbeta primers. Assay used: immunoSEQ multiplex PCR; TCRdb lists only in-frame clones, some missing. The table has under 200,000 clones, approximately 80% seen once. Sequenced: PBMCs. All receptors come from a woman between 40 and 50 years old in good health and CMV-seropositive.

In its sample, this clone was seen a few times. This sequence joins TRBV7-2 and TRBJ2-3; the D gene is possibly TRBD2 (5 bases). CDR3 length equals 14 residues. CDR1 is SGHTA and CDR2 is FQGNSA in the germline V gene. Trimming took 2 bases from V and 5 from J, leaving 11 bases between them. In DNA, the CDR3 is TGTGCCAGCAGCTTATTCGGGGTGGAAGATACGCAGTATTTT. Protein: CASSLFGVEDTQYF.

The chain has TRBV7-2 and TRBJ2-5; D is possibly TRBD2 (7 bases). Trimming removed 2 bases at V and 4 bases at J, with 14 bases between. The CDR3 is 15 residues long. The germline CDR1 and CDR2 sequences are SGHTA and FQGNSA. The CDR3 spells CASSLIGGGAETQYF. The CDR3 nucleotides read TGTGCCAGCAGCTTAATTGGAGGGGGGGCAGAGACCCAGTACTTC.

CDR3 sequence reads: CASSPGTKYTEAFF. CDR3 bases: TGTGCCAGCTCACCTGGGACAAAGTACACTGAAGCTTTCTTT. The chain links TRBV18 to TRBJ1-1; weak D call: TRBD1 (6 bases). CDR1 is KGHSH, CDR2 LQKENI, per germline. V was pared by 3 bases and J by 3 bases, with 11 bases between. The CDR3 loop spans 14 amino acids. The entire variable domain, with the rest obtained from reference TRBV18 and TRBJ1-1, is as follows: NAGVMQNPRHLVRRRGQEARLRCSPMKGHSHVYWYRQLPEEGLKFMVYLQKENIIDESGMPKERFSAEFPKEGPSILRIQQVVRGDSAAYFCASSPGTKYTEAFFGQGTRLTVV.

This clone was detected once. At one of its ends the junction is not consistent with the germline gene, which may arise from a read error. The chain joins TRBV11-3 to TRBJ2-1, with 15 bases lining up with TRBD2. The CDR3 length is 12 residues. Germline V gene sequence: CDR1 SGHNT, CDR2 YENEEA. The CDR3 loop is CASSSGTSGRIF. The CDR3, as DNA: TGTGCCAGCAGCTCGGGGACTAGCGGGAGGATCTTC.

This clone has a handful of counts. The gene calls are TRBV6-1 and TRBJ2-7, with 9 bases matching TRBD1. Germline trimming cut 0 bases from V and 5 bases from J; bases unmatched to any gene: 5. The CDR3 spans 15 residues. Germline-derived CDR1 and CDR2 are MNHNS and SASEGT. This CDR3 is CASSEAEDRGHEQYF. In DNA form, the CDR3 reads TGTGCCAGCAGTGAAGCTGAGGACAGGGGCCACGAGCAGTACTTC.

The chain recombines TRBV28 with TRBJ2-7; TRBD1 matches at 10 bases. The germline gives CDR1 MDHEN, CDR2 SYDVKM. The CDR3 sequence is 17 residues long. The V segment lost 7 bases and the J segment 2 bases; nucleotides outside the gene matches: 14. The DNA for the CDR3 is TGTGCCAGCAAAGGGACAGGGGTCTTCAAAGGACCCTACGAGCAGTACTTC. This translates into CASKGTGVFKGPYEQYF. Based on the CDR3 plus reference TRBV28 and TRBJ2-7, the full variable domain is DVKVTQSSRYLVKRTGEKVFLECVQDMDHENMFWYRQDPGLGLRLIYFSYDVKMKEKGDIPEGYSVSREKKERFSLILESASTNQTSMYLCASKGTGVFKGPYEQYFGPGTRLTVT.

This clone was detected a few times. This sequence joins TRBV19 and TRBJ1-2, with unresolved D. The germline CDR1 and CDR2 sequences are LNHDA and SQIVND (reference sequence). CDR3 length: 13 residues. V shed 5 bases and J shed 9 bases, with 16 bases lying between them. The CDR3 region has the DNA TGTGCCAGTAGTCCCCCCACCCGAGGGAGCTACACCTTC. It encodes CASSPPTRGSYTF.

The V and J genes are TRBV7-9 and TRBJ1-4, with a weak D call TRBD1 (6 bases). The germline CDR1 and CDR2 sequences are SEHNR and FQNEAQ (reference sequence). The CDR3 length is 14 residues. Trimming removed 6 bases from V and 5 bases from J, with 13 bases in between. CDR3 amino acids: CASSTGRDNEKLFF. DNA of the CDR3: TGTGCCAGCAGTACAGGGAGGGACAATGAAAAACTGTTTTTT.

This clone showed up just a few times. The V gene is TRBV7-9, the J gene TRBJ2-2; weak D call: TRBD1 (5 bases). The CDR3 consists of 16 residues. V was pared by 1 base and J by 5 bases, with 14 bases between. The germline V gene has CDR1 SEHNR and CDR2 FQNEAQ (reference sequence). The CDR3 loop reads CASSLGAGRSTGELFF. CDR3 DNA: TGTGCCAGCAGCTTAGGGGCAGGGCGGTCGACCGGGGAGCTGTTTTTT.

The V call is TRBV9, the J call TRBJ1-2, with 7 bases lining up with TRBD1. Germline values: CDR1 SGDLS, CDR2 YYNGEE. V lost 4 bases to trimming and J lost 0 bases; unmatched junction nucleotides: 6. The CDR3 length is 15 residues. CDR3 nucleotide sequence: TGTGCCAGCAGCCCCAGCGACAGGGCTAACTATGGCTACACCTTC. Translating it yields CASSPSDRANYGYTF.

This clone showed up just a few times. This chain joins TRBV19 and TRBJ1-2; D possibly corresponds to TRBD1 (6 bases). CDR1 LNHDA and CDR2 SQIVND come from the germline V gene (reference sequence). The CDR3 consists of 13 residues. V lost 6 bases to trimming and J lost 2 bases, with 10 bases between them. The CDR3 spells CASRTDRNYGYTF. The CDR3 bases are TGTGCCAGTAGGACGGACAGAAACTATGGCTACACCTTC.

The rearrangement uses TRBV10-3 and TRBJ1-1; the D is unclear. The CDR3 has 13 amino acids. Germline V lookup: CDR1 ENHRY, CDR2 SYGVKD. V lost 7 bases and J lost 5, with 14 bases in between. The CDR3 bases are TGTGCCATCACCATGGGCCCGCTGACTGAAGCTTTCTTT. Its protein product is CAITMGPLTEAFF.

The chain carries TRBV7-9 and TRBJ2-7; the match to TRBD1 covers 11 bases. Germline assignment: CDR1 SEHNR and CDR2 FQNEAQ (reference sequence). The trim removed 4 bases at V and 6 bases at J, leaving 8 bases unmatched. This CDR3 has 15 amino acids. CDR3 nucleotide sequence: TGTGCCAGCAGCTCCGGGACAGGGGGGACCAGCGAGCAGTACTTC. This encodes CASSSGTGGTSEQYF.

CDR3 coding DNA: TGCGCCAGCAGTCACCGAGGACAGGGAAGGGCTAATGAAAAACTGTTTTTT. The encoded protein is CASSHRGQGRANEKLFF. The chain employs TRBV23-1 and TRBJ1-4; 8 bases line up with TRBD1. TRBV23-1 is sorted into the ORF group, with uncertain function. The V gene end was trimmed by 3 bases and the J gene end by 3 bases; junction bases not matched to a gene: 9. The CDR3 has 17 amino acids.

V is TRBV5-1 and J is TRBJ2-7; D is possibly TRBD1 (6 bases). Trimming removed 0 bases from V and 1 base from J, with 17 bases in between. The length of the CDR3 is 17 residues. Germline V gene data show CDR1 as SGHRS and CDR2 as YFSETQ. The CDR3 is CASSLAPTGPLSYEQYF. CDR3 sequence (DNA): TGCGCCAGCAGCTTGGCCCCGACAGGCCCTTTGTCCTACGAGCAGTACTTC.

A single count supports this clone. V and J are TRBV4-3 and TRBJ2-1; TRBD2 matches at 13 bases. With 1 base clipped from V and 8 bases from J, the junction kept 5 bases outside the gene matches. This CDR3 spans 16 amino acids. The germline CDR1 and CDR2 sequences are LGHNA and YSLEER. Here the CDR3 reads CASSQAGLAGVHEQFF. DNA of the CDR3: TGCGCCAGCAGCCAAGCTGGACTAGCGGGGGTTCATGAGCAGTTCTTC.

The V and J genes are TRBV30 and TRBJ2-1; 14 bases are a match to TRBD2. CDR3 length: 15 amino acids. Germline assignment: CDR1 GTSNPN and CDR2 SVGIG (reference sequence). J was trimmed by 7 bases and V by 1 base; bases with no gene match: 3. This CDR3 is CAWSEGLAGVNEQFF. CDR3 DNA: TGTGCCTGGAGTGAGGGACTAGCGGGAGTTAATGAGCAGTTCTTC.

The V and J genes are TRBV19 and TRBJ2-1; D perhaps matches TRBD2 (6 bases). The CDR3 runs 14 residues. V was pared by 6 bases and J by 0 bases, with 9 bases between. Germline CDR1 LNHDA, CDR2 SQIVND (reference sequence). CDR3 in DNA: TGTGCCAGTAGGGACGGGAGCTCCTACAATGAGCAGTTCTTC. Its translation is CASRDGSSYNEQFF.

The V call is TRBV27, the J call TRBJ2-2; 10 nucleotides align to TRBD2. Germline CDR1 reads MNHEY; CDR2 reads SMNVEV (reference sequence). V shed 0 bases, J shed 6 bases, and the junction held 4 bases outside the gene matches. The CDR3 runs to 16 residues. The CDR3 loop is CASSLSISGGAGELFF. The CDR3 DNA is TGTGCCAGCAGTTTATCGATAAGCGGGGGGGCCGGGGAGCTGTTTTTT.

This sequence joins TRBV18 and TRBJ1-1, with D possibly TRBD1 on 5 matching bases. Germline assignment: CDR1 KGHSH and CDR2 LQKENI. V lost 3 bases to trimming and J lost 8 bases, with 13 bases between them. The CDR3 sequence is 13 residues long. The CDR3, as DNA: TGTGCCAGCTCACCTACACAGGAACAAGAAGCTTTCTTT. Its translation: CASSPTQEQEAFF.

This sequence joins TRBV5-6 and TRBJ1-6, with 9 bases aligning to TRBD1. The CDR3 contains 16 residues. Germline CDR1 SGHDT, CDR2 YYEEEE. Germline trimming cut 0 bases from V and 9 bases from J; bases unmatched to any gene: 7. CDR3 sequence: CASSLETGGIASPLHF. DNA of the CDR3: TGTGCCAGCAGCTTGGAGACAGGGGGAATAGCTTCACCCCTCCACTTT.

The genes are TRBV4-3 and TRBJ1-1, with 7 bases lining up with TRBD1. The CDR3 covers 18 residues. With V trimmed by 0 bases and J by 0 bases, 10 bases remained unmatched. Germline values: CDR1 LGHNA, CDR2 YSLEER. The CDR3 protein is CASSQDLWGQPMNTEAFF. As DNA, the CDR3 is TGCGCCAGCAGCCAAGATCTATGGGGACAGCCTATGAACACTGAAGCTTTCTTT.

This sequence joins TRBV7-2 and TRBJ1-5, with TRBD1 matching 7 bases. Trimming removed 6 bases from V and 5 bases from J; junction bases left unmatched: 7. Germline V gene lookup returns CDR1 SGHTA and CDR2 FQGNSA. The CDR3 runs to 14 residues. The CDR3 DNA reads TGTGCCAGCAGTTCCAGGGGGGAGTATCAGCCCCAGCATTTT. The encoded protein is CASSSRGEYQPQHF. The complete variable domain, with remaining parts taken from reference TRBV7-2 and TRBJ1-5, reads GAGVSQSPSNKVTEKGKDVELRCDPISGHTALYWYRQSLGQGLEFLIYFQGNSAPDKSGLPSDRFSAERTGGSVSTLTIQRTQQEDSAVYLCASSSRGEYQPQHFGDGTRLSIL.